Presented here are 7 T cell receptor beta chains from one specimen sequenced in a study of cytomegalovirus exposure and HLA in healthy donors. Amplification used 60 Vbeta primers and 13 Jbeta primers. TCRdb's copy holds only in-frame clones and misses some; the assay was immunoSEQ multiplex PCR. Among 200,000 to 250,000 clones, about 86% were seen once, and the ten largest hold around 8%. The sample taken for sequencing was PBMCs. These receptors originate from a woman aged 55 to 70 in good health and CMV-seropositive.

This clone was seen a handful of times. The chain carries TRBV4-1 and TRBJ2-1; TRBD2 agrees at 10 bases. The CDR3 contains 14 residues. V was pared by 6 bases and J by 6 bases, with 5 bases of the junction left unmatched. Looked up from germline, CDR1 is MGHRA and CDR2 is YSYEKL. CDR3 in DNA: TGCGCCAGCAGTCCTAGCGGGAGACCCAATGAGCAGTTCTTC. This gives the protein CASSPSGRPNEQFF.

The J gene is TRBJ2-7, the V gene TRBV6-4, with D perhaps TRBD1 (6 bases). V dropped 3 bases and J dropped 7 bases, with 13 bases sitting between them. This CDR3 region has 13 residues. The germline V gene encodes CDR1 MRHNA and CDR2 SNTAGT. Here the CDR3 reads CASSEGTRGEQYF. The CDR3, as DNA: TGTGCCAGCAGTGAAGGGACGAGGGGGGAGCAGTACTTC.

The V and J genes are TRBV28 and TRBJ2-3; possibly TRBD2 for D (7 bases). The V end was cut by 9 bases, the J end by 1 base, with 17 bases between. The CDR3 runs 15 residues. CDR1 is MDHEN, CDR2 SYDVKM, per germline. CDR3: CASSEGGVGTDTQYF. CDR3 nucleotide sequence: TGTGCCAGTTCGGAAGGGGGGGTCGGCACAGATACGCAGTATTTT.

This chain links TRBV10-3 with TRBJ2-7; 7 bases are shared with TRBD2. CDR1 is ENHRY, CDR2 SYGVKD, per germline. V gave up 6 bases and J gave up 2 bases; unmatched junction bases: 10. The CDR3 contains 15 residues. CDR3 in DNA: TGTGCCATCAGCGGGGGGAGGGCCTCCACCTACGAGCAGTACTTC. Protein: CAISGGRASTYEQYF.

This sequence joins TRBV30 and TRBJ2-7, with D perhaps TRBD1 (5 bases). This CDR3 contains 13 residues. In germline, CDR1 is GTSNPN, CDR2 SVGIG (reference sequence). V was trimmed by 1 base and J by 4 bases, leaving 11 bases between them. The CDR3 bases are TGTGCCTGGAGTGAAGGGGATCTGTACGAGCAGTACTTC. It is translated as CAWSEGDLYEQYF. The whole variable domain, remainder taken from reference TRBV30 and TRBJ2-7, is SQTIHQWPATLVQPVGSPLSLECTVEGTSNPNLYWYRQAAGRGLQLLFYSVGIGQISSEVPQNLSASRPQDRQFILSSKKLLLSDSGFYLCAWSEGDLYEQYFGPGTRLTVT.

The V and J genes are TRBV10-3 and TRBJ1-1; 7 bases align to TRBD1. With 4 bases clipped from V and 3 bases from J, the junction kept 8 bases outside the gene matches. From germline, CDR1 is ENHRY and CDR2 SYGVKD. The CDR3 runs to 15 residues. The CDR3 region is CAISVVLGGDTEAFF. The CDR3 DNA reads TGTGCCATCAGTGTAGTGTTAGGGGGCGACACTGAAGCTTTCTTT.

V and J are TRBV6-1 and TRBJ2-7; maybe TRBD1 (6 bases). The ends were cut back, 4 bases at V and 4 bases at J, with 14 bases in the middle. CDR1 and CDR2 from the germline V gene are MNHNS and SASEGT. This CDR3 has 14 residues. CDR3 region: CASSATGFPYEQYF. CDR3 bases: TGTGCCAGCAGTGCGACAGGTTTCCCATACGAGCAGTACTTC.